This section outlines one T cell receptor beta chain sequence together with its context. For repertoire sequencing, the TCR beta CDR3 regions were amplified from RNA transcripts. RT-PCR was first run with HTBI primers, then multiplex PCR in a second round. TCRdb re-called the multiplex PCR reads with MiXCR, one entry per CDR3 protein. There are 660,000 or so distinct CDR3 sequences in the sample; under 50% occur only once, and 3% to 4% lies in the top ten. The data were obtained in a study of Graves' ophthalmopathy and Graves' hyperthyroidism. V shed 3 bases, J shed 3 bases, and the junction held 9 bases outside the gene matches. This CDR3 has 18 residues. From germline, CDR1 is SGHRS and CDR2 YFSETQ.

Sequencing was carried out using peripheral blood. The chain employs TRBV5-1 and TRBJ2-5; 15 bases map to TRBD2. This TCR was recovered from an adult man with Graves' ophthalmopathy. The CDR3 bases are TGCGCCAGCAGCTACCGGACTAGCGGGAGGGCCGGCAAAGAGACCCAGTACTTC. Translated, it gives CASSYRTSGRAGKETQYF.